The T cell receptor (beta chain) under discussion was sequenced for a study of T-cell reconstitution after alpha-beta-depleted transplantation in children. General study points: Newly produced T cells mostly provided counts and TCRbeta diversity after one year, as hyperexpanded clones declined.

As regards this clonotype: Its antigen remains unknown.

Germline assignment: CDR1 SGHAT and CDR2 FQNNGV. V was shortened by 5 bases and J by 8 bases, with 15 bases between the two germline ends. CDR3 length: 13 residues. Unique molecular identifiers were incorporated when the TCRbeta library was constructed. TCRdb reprocessed the PCR reads with MiXCR, giving one entry per CDR3 protein. The sample shows 200,000 to 250,000 distinct CDR3 sequences, about 24% of them seen only once. The clonotype originates from a female patient between 2 and 10 years old who had a stem cell transplant for congenital amegakaryocytic thrombocytopenia, so the T cells may come from the graft donor. Sample: PBMCs, mostly from graft donor cells, taken 360 days after TCRalphabeta/CD19-depleted stem cell transplant. The chain employs TRBV11-2 and TRBJ1-2, with unresolved D. The CDR3 region has the DNA TGTGCCAGCAGCCCGCAATTTAAGGGAGGCTACACCTTC. Translated, it gives CASSPQFKGGYTF.